These 31 T cell receptor beta chains were all obtained from the same sample, sequenced in a study of blood T cell repertoires in COVID-19. TCRdb keeps only in-frame clones here, not all; method: immunoSEQ multiplex PCR. The data show roughly 330,000 clones, approximately 88% seen once. Sequencing was performed on peripheral blood. The receptors here all came from a man between 18 and 29 years old who had recovered from COVID-19.

V usage is TRBV9 and J usage is TRBJ1-5, with TRBD1 matching 7 bases. From germline, CDR1 is SGDLS and CDR2 YYNGEE. The CDR3 runs 15 residues. V lost 0 bases, J lost 7 bases, and 7 bases stayed unmatched. The CDR3 sequence: CASSVGQGVGQPQHF. The CDR3 DNA reads as TGTGCCAGCAGCGTAGGGCAGGGGGTAGGACAGCCCCAGCATTTT.

V gene TRBV4-3 combines with J gene TRBJ2-5; a possible D gene is TRBD2 (6 bases). The CDR3 has 17 amino acids. The germline V and J ends were trimmed by 0 bases and 5 bases, with 19 bases remaining between them. Germline V gene lookup returns CDR1 LGHNA and CDR2 YSLEER. The CDR3 loop is CASSQDRATGGVETQYF. In DNA, the CDR3 is TGCGCCAGCAGCCAAGATCGGGCCACCGGCGGGGTGGAGACCCAGTACTTC.

The chain carries TRBV24-1 and TRBJ2-1, with 7 bases matching TRBD2. J gave up 7 bases and V 3 bases, and 5 bases lay outside the gene matches. This CDR3 is 14 amino acids long. CDR1 and CDR2 from the germline V gene are KGHDR and SFDVKD. The CDR3 DNA sequence: TGTGCCACCAGTGATGGCGGGAGTAGGAATGAGCAGTTCTTC. Protein sequence: CATSDGGSRNEQFF.

This chain uses TRBV6-5 with TRBJ1-5; TRBD1 matches 7 bases. Germline CDR1 and CDR2: MNHEY and SVGAGI. The CDR3 consists of 15 residues. Germline trimming cut 7 bases from V and 6 bases from J; bases unmatched to any gene: 12. The CDR3: CASNPGQFKSQPQHF. The CDR3 region has the DNA TGTGCCAGCAACCCGGGACAGTTTAAGAGTCAGCCCCAGCATTTT.

This clone was observed a handful of times. This chain uses TRBV9 with TRBJ2-2, with 8 bases identical to TRBD2. In germline, CDR1 is SGDLS, CDR2 YYNGEE. Unmatched junction bases numbered 2, after V lost 3 bases and J lost 7 bases. The CDR3 spans 13 residues. CDR3: CASSAAGGGELFF. In nucleotides, the CDR3 is TGTGCCAGCAGCGCCGCGGGGGGCGGGGAGCTGTTTTTT. Full variable domain (missing parts from reference TRBV9 and TRBJ2-2): DSGVTQTPKHLITATGQRVTLRCSPRSGDLSVYWYQQSLDQGLQFLIQYYNGEERAKGNILERFSAQQFPDLHSELNLSSLELGDSALYFCASSAAGGGELFFGEGSRLTVL.

The J gene is TRBJ1-1, the V gene TRBV12-3 or TRBV12-4, with D possibly matching TRBD1 (6 bases). The CDR3 contains 12 residues. V was shortened by 7 bases and J by 9 bases, with 15 bases between the two germline ends. This chain's CDR3 is CASTPGRGKAFF. The CDR3 nucleotides read TGTGCCAGCACCCCGGGGAGGGGGAAAGCTTTCTTT.

This chain uses TRBV7-2 with TRBJ1-1, with D tentatively TRBD1 (6 bases). The germline CDR1 and CDR2 sequences are SGHTA and FQGNSA. Between the trimmed V and J ends, which lost 5 bases and 1 base, there was a span of 8 bases. This CDR3 contains 13 residues. CDR3 in amino acids: CASSRQENTEAFF. CDR3 DNA: TGTGCCAGCAGCCGACAGGAGAACACTGAAGCTTTCTTT.

V is TRBV7-9 and J is TRBJ1-2; 8 nucleotides agree with TRBD1. V dropped 4 bases and J dropped 13; count of bases not matched to a gene: 8. Germline values: CDR1 SEHNR, CDR2 FQNEAQ (reference sequence). The CDR3 spans 12 residues. CDR3 sequence (DNA): TGTGCCAGCAGCTCCTACGACAGGGGAGTCACCTTC. It translates to CASSSYDRGVTF.

The chain combines TRBV18 with TRBJ2-7; D possibly corresponds to TRBD2 (5 bases). This CDR3 is 16 amino acids long. Deletions cut 1 base from V and 7 bases from J, with 20 bases between. Germline-derived CDR1 and CDR2 are KGHSH and LQKENI. Written as DNA, the CDR3 is TGTGCCAGCTCACCACAAGAACCGGGAAACAGTGGGGAGCAGTACTTC. Its protein is CASSPQEPGNSGEQYF.

The CDR3 bases are TGTGCCAGCAGTTACTCAGCGGGAACAAAGGGTGAGCAGTTCTTC. It is translated as CASSYSAGTKGEQFF. The chain recombines TRBV6-5 with TRBJ2-1; 7 bases map to TRBD2. J gave up 9 bases and V 0 bases, and 8 bases lay outside the gene matches. The CDR3 covers 15 residues. CDR1 and CDR2 (germline): MNHEY, SVGAGI.

The rearrangement uses TRBV27 and TRBJ1-5; D gene unclear. The CDR3 runs 12 residues. V lost 4 bases and J lost 3, with 4 bases in between. Germline CDR1 MNHEY, CDR2 SMNVEV (reference sequence). CDR3 nucleotide sequence: TGTGCCAGCAGTTCATTCAATCAGCCCCAGCATTTT. Translating it yields CASSSFNQPQHF.

The chain is built from TRBV4-2 and TRBJ2-1; D is possibly TRBD1 (5 bases). Per the germline V gene, CDR1 is LGHNA and CDR2 is YNFKEQ. The CDR3 spans 16 residues. Trimming stripped 0 bases from V and 1 base from J, with 10 bases between. The CDR3 sequence is CASSQDQGPSYNEQFF. The DNA for the CDR3 is TGTGCCAGCAGCCAAGATCAGGGTCCTTCCTACAATGAGCAGTTCTTC.

This clone was observed a single time. The genes are TRBV7-9 and TRBJ1-5; D is possibly TRBD1 (6 bases). V lost 5 bases and J lost 4, with 15 bases in between. This CDR3 has 15 residues. The germline V gene has CDR1 SEHNR and CDR2 FQNEAQ (reference sequence). This CDR3 is CASSEEQGDNQPQHF. DNA of the CDR3: TGTGCCAGCAGCGAAGAACAGGGAGATAATCAGCCCCAGCATTTT.

The V and J genes are TRBV3-1 (or the pseudogene TRBV3-2) and TRBJ2-3; 12 nucleotides match TRBD2. The CDR3 has 18 amino acids. CDR1 LGHDT and CDR2 YNNKEL come from the germline V gene (reference sequence). Unmatched junction bases numbered 9, after V lost 1 base and J lost 4 bases. In DNA form, the CDR3 reads TGTGCCAGCAGCCAAGGCCTAGCGGGGGGGTATTGGGCAGATACGCAGTATTTT. Translated: CASSQGLAGGYWADTQYF.

This clone has a handful of counts. The V and J genes are TRBV7-3 and TRBJ1-1, with TRBD1 matching over 9 bases. The V segment lost 5 bases and the J segment 1 base; nucleotides outside the gene matches: 8. Germline values: CDR1 SGHTA, CDR2 FQGTGA. The CDR3 has 16 amino acids. The CDR3 protein is CASSPTGTGRNTEAFF. The CDR3 coding sequence is TGTGCCAGCAGCCCCACCGGGACAGGGCGGAACACTGAAGCTTTCTTT.

J is TRBJ1-1 and V is TRBV10-3, with 9 bases matching TRBD1. CDR3 size: 14 residues. Per germline, CDR1 ENHRY and CDR2 SYGVKD. V gave up 7 bases and J gave up 1 base; unmatched junction bases: 4. The CDR3 nucleotides read TGTGCCATCAAAGTGGGACAGGGGAACACTGAAGCTTTCTTT. Translated, it gives CAIKVGQGNTEAFF.

The CDR3 nucleotides are TGTGCCAGCAGCCCTAGCGGGGGGAGTAATTCACCCCTCCACTTT. This encodes CASSPSGGSNSPLHF. The chain combines TRBV7-2 with TRBJ1-6, with D tentatively TRBD1 (5 bases). V lost 5 bases and J lost 6, with 14 bases in between. The germline V gene has CDR1 SGHTA and CDR2 FQGNSA. This CDR3 is 15 amino acids long. Variable domain in full (rest from reference TRBV7-2 and TRBJ1-6): GAGVSQSPSNKVTEKGKDVELRCDPISGHTALYWYRQSLGQGLEFLIYFQGNSAPDKSGLPSDRFSAERTGGSVSTLTIQRTQQEDSAVYLCASSPSGGSNSPLHFGNGTRLTVT.

This clone has more than one count but fewer than ten. V and J are TRBV18 and TRBJ2-7; 8 nucleotides agree with TRBD1. The CDR3 length is 14 residues. Germline V gives CDR1 KGHSH, CDR2 LQKENI. V gave up 3 bases and J gave up 1 base; unmatched junction bases: 2. The CDR3 is CASSPDRGSYEQYF. CDR3 DNA sequence: TGTGCCAGCTCACCCGACAGGGGATCCTACGAGCAGTACTTC. The variable domain in full, with the rest retrieved from reference TRBV18 and TRBJ2-7, is NAGVMQNPRHLVRRRGQEARLRCSPMKGHSHVYWYRQLPEEGLKFMVYLQKENIIDESGMPKERFSAEFPKEGPSILRIQQVVRGDSAAYFCASSPDRGSYEQYFGPGTRLTVT.

The genes are TRBV6-5 and TRBJ1-2; 7 bases are a match to TRBD1. Unmatched junction bases numbered 8, after V lost 7 bases and J lost 3 bases. The CDR3 spans 14 residues. Germline V CDR1 and CDR2: MNHEY, SVGAGI. The CDR3 sequence is CASTQGDRDYGYTF. The DNA of the CDR3 is TGTGCCAGCACCCAAGGAGACAGGGACTATGGCTACACCTTC.

In the case of this clone: The sample has other DNA sequences that encode this CDR3 too. This chain connects TRBV3-1 (or the pseudogene TRBV3-2) to TRBJ1-1; TRBD1 might be the D (6 bases). In germline, CDR1 is LGHDT, CDR2 YNNKEL (reference sequence). This CDR3 has 14 amino acids. Trimming pared 1 base from V and 2 bases from J, leaving 8 bases between. The CDR3 here is CASSQAGGNTEAFF. The CDR3 region has the DNA TGTGCCAGCAGCCAAGCTGGGGGCAACACTGAAGCTTTCTTT.

This clone is a singleton in its sample. Other DNA sequences in the same sample also yield this CDR3. This chain links TRBV7-9 with TRBJ2-7; 9 bases map to TRBD2. Per the germline V gene, CDR1 is SEHNR and CDR2 is FQNEAQ (reference sequence). This CDR3 has 12 residues. The trim removed 5 bases at V and 7 bases at J, leaving 3 bases unmatched. The CDR3 here is CASSLGLAEQYF. Here the CDR3 DNA reads TGTGCCAGCAGCCTTGGACTAGCGGAGCAGTACTTC.

The chain has TRBV7-9 and TRBJ2-7; D might be TRBD2 (6 bases). The CDR3 covers 16 residues. Trimming stripped 10 bases from V and 2 bases from J, with 24 bases between. Germline lookup yields CDR1 SEHNR and CDR2 FQNEAQ (reference sequence). The CDR3 loop reads CATLLLGTSPTYEQYF. CDR3 DNA: TGTGCCACCCTCCTTCTTGGGACTTCACCAACCTACGAGCAGTACTTC.

V gene TRBV19 combines with J gene TRBJ1-1; 8 bases fit TRBD1. The J segment lost 5 bases and the V segment lost 2 bases, leaving 7 bases of the junction unmatched. CDR1 and CDR2 from the germline V gene are LNHDA and SQIVND (reference sequence). The CDR3 spans 15 residues. CDR3 amino acids: CASSILTGGWTEAFF. For the CDR3, the DNA is TGTGCCAGTAGTATATTAACAGGGGGATGGACTGAAGCTTTCTTT. Supplemented by reference TRBV19 and TRBJ1-1, the full variable domain reads DGGITQSPKYLFRKEGQNVTLSCEQNLNHDAMYWYRQDPGQGLRLIYYSQIVNDFQKGDIAEGYSVSREKKESFPLTVTSAQKNPTAFYLCASSILTGGWTEAFFGQGTRLTVV.

V usage is TRBV12-5 and J usage is TRBJ2-1, with a tentative D call TRBD2 (6 bases). Germline V gene lookup returns CDR1 LGHNT and CDR2 FRNRAP. V lost 3 bases, J lost 2 bases, and 11 bases lay in between. The CDR3 consists of 15 residues. CDR3 coding DNA: TGTGCTAGTGGTTTTGGCGGGGCAACCTACAATGAGCAGTTCTTC. It translates to CASGFGGATYNEQFF.

The chain links TRBV7-9 to TRBJ2-1; 7 nucleotides agree with TRBD1. Germline assignment: CDR1 SEHNR and CDR2 FQNEAQ (reference sequence). Trimming took 1 base from V and 4 from J; bases not matched to a gene: 4. The CDR3 is made up of 15 amino acids. Written as DNA, the CDR3 is TGTGCCAGCAGCTTAGGACAGGGAATGTACAATGAGCAGTTCTTC. Translated: CASSLGQGMYNEQFF.

This chain links TRBV6-6 with TRBJ1-2, with 9 bases that match TRBD1. The CDR3 loop spans 14 amino acids. Germline-derived CDR1 and CDR2 are MNHNY and SVGAGI (reference sequence). The V and J ends lost 4 bases and 8 bases, in that order; junction bases with no gene match: 8. CDR3 loop: CASSFLGQGMGYTF. The CDR3 DNA follows: TGTGCCAGCAGTTTTCTGGGACAGGGCATGGGCTACACCTTC.

The chain carries TRBV4-3 and TRBJ2-1, with D tentatively TRBD2 (6 bases). Trimming cost V 0 bases and J 2 bases, with 14 bases left between them. The CDR3 is 17 residues long. Germline lookup yields CDR1 LGHNA and CDR2 YSLEER. The CDR3 DNA reads TGCGCCAGCAGCCAAGATCGGGAGTCCTGGGCCTACAATGAGCAGTTCTTC. Residues: CASSQDRESWAYNEQFF.

J is TRBJ2-5 and V is TRBV18, with D tentatively TRBD1 (6 bases). The V and J ends lost 6 bases and 2 bases respectively, with 16 bases between them. The germline V gene has CDR1 KGHSH and CDR2 LQKENI. The CDR3 extends over 15 amino acids. The CDR3 region has the DNA TGTGCCAGCTCGGGATTGGACAGCCCTCAAGAGACCCAGTACTTC. Protein sequence: CASSGLDSPQETQYF.

This chain joins TRBV5-8 and TRBJ2-1; 13 positions match TRBD2. The CDR3 contains 16 residues. Germline V CDR1 and CDR2: SGHTS, YDEGEE. V shed 2 bases, J shed 4 bases, and the junction held 3 bases outside the gene matches. CDR3 nucleotide sequence: TGTGCCAGCAGCTTAGGACTAGCGGGAGCTTACAATGAGCAGTTCTTC. Translated, it gives CASSLGLAGAYNEQFF.

Details on this clone: The same CDR3 can be traced to other DNA sequences in this sample. The rearrangement uses TRBV7-2 and TRBJ1-1; tentative D call: TRBD1 (5 bases). The CDR3 spans 14 residues. Trimming cost V 3 bases and J 1 base, with 9 bases left between them. CDR1 is SGHTA and CDR2 is FQGNSA in the germline V gene. The CDR3: CASSLRQGNTEAFF. The CDR3 coding sequence is TGTGCCAGCAGCTTGAGGCAGGGGAACACTGAAGCTTTCTTT.

This sequence joins TRBV27 and TRBJ2-2, with 10 positions matching TRBD1. Unmatched junction bases numbered 3, after V lost 4 bases and J lost 4 bases. Germline V CDR1 and CDR2: MNHEY, SMNVEV (reference sequence). CDR3 length equals 15 residues. CDR3 sequence (DNA): TGTGCCAGCAGTTGGCGGACAGGGGGCACCGGGGAGCTGTTTTTT. Its protein product is CASSWRTGGTGELFF.